This T cell receptor (beta chain) was documented in a study of blood T cell repertoires in COVID-19. About the research overall: Both acute and convalescent COVID-19 samples were obtained from the United States, Italy and Spain. T cells, B-cell-depleted T cells, or PBMCs provided the cDNA or gDNA that served as material.

Per the original methods: It was from reference gene primer amplification that nucleated cell counts were estimated. Produced via immunoSEQ multiplex PCR; TCRdb's table is partial and in-frame only. D and trimming come from the DNA, and the V and J calls and clone size come from that table. The sample has about 62,000 clones, approximately 92% seen once. Trimming left V 5 bases short and J 4 bases short, with 19 bases between. The CDR3 is 15 residues long. The germline V gene encodes CDR1 SGDLS and CDR2 YYNGEE. This chain joins TRBV9 and TRBJ2-7, with D possibly TRBD2 on 7 matching bases. The origin of this receptor is a human donor in a cohort sampled during active COVID-19. The sample comprised peripheral blood. CDR3 bases: TGTGCCAGCAGTGAGGGCGGGGGCGGTTGGTACGAGCAGTACTTC. It encodes CASSEGGGGWYEQYF.